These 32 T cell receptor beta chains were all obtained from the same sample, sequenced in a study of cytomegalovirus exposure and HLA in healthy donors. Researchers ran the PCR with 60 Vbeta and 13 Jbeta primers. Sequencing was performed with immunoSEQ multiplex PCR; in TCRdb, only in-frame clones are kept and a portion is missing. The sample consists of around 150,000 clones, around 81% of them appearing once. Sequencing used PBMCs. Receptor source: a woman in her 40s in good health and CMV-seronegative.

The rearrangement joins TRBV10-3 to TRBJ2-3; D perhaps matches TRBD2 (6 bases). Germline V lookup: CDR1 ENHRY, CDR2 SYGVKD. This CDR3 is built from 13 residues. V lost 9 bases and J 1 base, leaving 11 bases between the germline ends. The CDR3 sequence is CAIREIGTDTQYF. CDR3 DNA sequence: TGTGCCATTCGGGAGATCGGCACAGATACGCAGTATTTT.

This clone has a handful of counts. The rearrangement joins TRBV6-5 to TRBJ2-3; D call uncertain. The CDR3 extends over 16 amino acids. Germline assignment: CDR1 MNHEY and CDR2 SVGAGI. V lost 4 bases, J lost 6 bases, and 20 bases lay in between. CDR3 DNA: TGTGCCAGCAGTTCTTTCTTTGGGCCTCAGTGGGATACGCAGTATTTT. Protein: CASSSFFGPQWDTQYF.

The CDR3 DNA reads as TGCGCCAGCAGCTTATGGGGACAGCACAATGAGCAGTTCTTC. Residues: CASSLWGQHNEQFF. The chain carries TRBV5-1 and TRBJ2-1; 7 bases are a match to TRBD1. V lost 2 bases, J lost 5 bases, and 4 bases stayed unmatched. CDR3 length: 14 residues. Germline CDR1 and CDR2: SGHRS and YFSETQ.

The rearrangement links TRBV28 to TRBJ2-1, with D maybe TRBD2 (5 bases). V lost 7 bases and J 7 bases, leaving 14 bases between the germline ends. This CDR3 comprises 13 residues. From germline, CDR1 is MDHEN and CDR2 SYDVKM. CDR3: CASTGLGYNEQFF. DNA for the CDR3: TGTGCCAGCACCGGACTTGGGTATAATGAGCAGTTCTTC.

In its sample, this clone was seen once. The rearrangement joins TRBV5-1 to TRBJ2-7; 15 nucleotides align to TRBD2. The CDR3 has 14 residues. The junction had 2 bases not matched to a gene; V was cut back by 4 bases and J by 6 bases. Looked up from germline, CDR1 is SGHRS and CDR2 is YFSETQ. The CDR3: CASSRGLAGGEQYF. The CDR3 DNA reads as TGCGCCAGCAGCCGGGGACTAGCGGGAGGCGAGCAGTACTTC.

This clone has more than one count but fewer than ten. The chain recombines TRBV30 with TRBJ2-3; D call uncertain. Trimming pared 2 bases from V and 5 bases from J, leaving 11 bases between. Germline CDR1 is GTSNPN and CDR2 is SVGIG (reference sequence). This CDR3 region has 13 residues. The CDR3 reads CAWSPLVQDTQYF. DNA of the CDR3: TGTGCCTGGAGTCCTCTGGTACAAGATACGCAGTATTTT.

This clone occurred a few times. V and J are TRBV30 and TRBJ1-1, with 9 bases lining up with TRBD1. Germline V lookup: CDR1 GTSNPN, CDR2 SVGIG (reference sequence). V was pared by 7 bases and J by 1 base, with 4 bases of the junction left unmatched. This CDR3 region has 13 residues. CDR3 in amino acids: CAFRQGENTEAFF. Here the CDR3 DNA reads TGTGCCTTTAGACAGGGGGAGAACACTGAAGCTTTCTTT.

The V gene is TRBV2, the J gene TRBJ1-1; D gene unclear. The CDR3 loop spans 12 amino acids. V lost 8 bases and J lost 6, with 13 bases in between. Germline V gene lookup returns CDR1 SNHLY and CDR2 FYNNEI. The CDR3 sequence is CASAGGGPEAFF. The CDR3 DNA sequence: TGTGCCAGCGCGGGTGGCGGTCCTGAAGCTTTCTTT.

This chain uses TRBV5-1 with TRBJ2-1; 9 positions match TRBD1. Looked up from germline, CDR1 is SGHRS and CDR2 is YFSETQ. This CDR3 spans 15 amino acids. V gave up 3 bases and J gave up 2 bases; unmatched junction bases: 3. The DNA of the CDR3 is TGCGCCAGCAGCTCGGGACAGGGAACCTACAATGAGCAGTTCTTC. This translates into CASSSGQGTYNEQFF.

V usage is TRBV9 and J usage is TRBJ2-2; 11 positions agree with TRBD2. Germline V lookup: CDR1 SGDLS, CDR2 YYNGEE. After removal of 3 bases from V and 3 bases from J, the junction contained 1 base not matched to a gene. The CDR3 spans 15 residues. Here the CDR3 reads CASSALAGDTGELFF. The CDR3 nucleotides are TGTGCCAGCAGCGCACTAGCGGGAGACACCGGGGAGCTGTTTTTT.

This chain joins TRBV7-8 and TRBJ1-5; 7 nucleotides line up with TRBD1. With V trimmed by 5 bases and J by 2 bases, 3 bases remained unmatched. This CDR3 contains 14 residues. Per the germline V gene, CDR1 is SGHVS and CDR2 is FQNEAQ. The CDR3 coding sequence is TGTGCCAGCAGCCGCGGGACAGGCAATCAGCCCCAGCATTTT. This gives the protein CASSRGTGNQPQHF.

The CDR3 loop reads CSVEAGGSEQYF. CDR3 coding DNA: TGCAGCGTTGAAGCGGGAGGGTCCGAGCAGTACTTC. The J gene is TRBJ2-5, the V gene TRBV29-1; 8 bases match TRBD2. The end of the DNA is better explained by TRBJ2-7, so the J call may be wrong. This CDR3 contains 12 residues. Germline V gene data show CDR1 as SQVTM and CDR2 as ANQGSEA.

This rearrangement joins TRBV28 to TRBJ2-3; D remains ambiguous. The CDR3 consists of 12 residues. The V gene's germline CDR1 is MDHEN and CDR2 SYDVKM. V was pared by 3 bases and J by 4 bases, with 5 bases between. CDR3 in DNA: TGTGCCAGCAGTTTCGCGGCAGATACGCAGTATTTT. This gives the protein CASSFAADTQYF.

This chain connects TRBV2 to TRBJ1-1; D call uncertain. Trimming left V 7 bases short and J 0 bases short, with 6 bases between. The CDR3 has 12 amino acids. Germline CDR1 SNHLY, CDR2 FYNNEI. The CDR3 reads CASKPVNTEAFF. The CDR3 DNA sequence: TGTGCCAGCAAGCCGGTGAACACTGAAGCTTTCTTT.

CDR3 amino acids: CARSEGSQETQYF. In nucleotides, the CDR3 is TGTGCCCGATCGGAGGGATCCCAAGAGACCCAGTACTTC. This chain links TRBV30 with TRBJ2-5; D perhaps matches TRBD2 (6 bases). The CDR3 covers 13 residues. Germline V gene data show CDR1 as GTSNPN and CDR2 as SVGIG (reference sequence). The V and J ends lost 8 bases and 1 base respectively, with 14 bases between them.

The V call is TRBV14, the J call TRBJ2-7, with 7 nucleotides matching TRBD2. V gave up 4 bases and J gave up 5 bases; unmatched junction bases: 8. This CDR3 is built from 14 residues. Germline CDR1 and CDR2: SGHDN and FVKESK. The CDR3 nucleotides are TGTGCCAGCAGCCCCTTTTGGGCGGGAGACGAGCAGTACTTC. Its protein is CASSPFWAGDEQYF.

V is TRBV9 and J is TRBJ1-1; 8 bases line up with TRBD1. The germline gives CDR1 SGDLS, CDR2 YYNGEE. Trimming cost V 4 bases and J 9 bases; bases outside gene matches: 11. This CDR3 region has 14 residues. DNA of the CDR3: TGTGCCAGCAGCTCGCAGGGGGCGGTTTCTCAAGCTTTCTTT. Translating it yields CASSSQGAVSQAFF.

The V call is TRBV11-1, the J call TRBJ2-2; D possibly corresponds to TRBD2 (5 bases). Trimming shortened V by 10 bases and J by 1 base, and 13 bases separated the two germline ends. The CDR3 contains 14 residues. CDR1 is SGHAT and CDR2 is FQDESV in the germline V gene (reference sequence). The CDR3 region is CATQYGMNTGELFF. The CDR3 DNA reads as TGTGCCACCCAGTACGGGATGAACACCGGGGAGCTGTTTTTT. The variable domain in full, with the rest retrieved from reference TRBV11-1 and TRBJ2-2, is EAEVAQSPRYKITEKSQAVAFWCDPISGHATLYWYRQILGQGPELLVQFQDESVVDDSQLPKDRFSAERLKGVDSTLKIQPAELGDSAMYLCATQYGMNTGELFFGEGSRLTVL.

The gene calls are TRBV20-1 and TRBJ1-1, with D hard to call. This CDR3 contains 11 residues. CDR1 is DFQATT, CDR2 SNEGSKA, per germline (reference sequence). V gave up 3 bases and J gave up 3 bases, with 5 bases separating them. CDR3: CSASEDTEAFF. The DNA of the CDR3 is TGCAGTGCTAGTGAGGACACTGAAGCTTTCTTT.

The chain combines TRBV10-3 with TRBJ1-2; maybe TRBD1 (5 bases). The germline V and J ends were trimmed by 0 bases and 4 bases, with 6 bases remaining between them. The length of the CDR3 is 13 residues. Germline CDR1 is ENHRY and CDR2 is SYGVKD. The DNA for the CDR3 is TGTGCCATCAGTGAGTCGGACACCTATGGCTACACCTTC. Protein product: CAISESDTYGYTF.

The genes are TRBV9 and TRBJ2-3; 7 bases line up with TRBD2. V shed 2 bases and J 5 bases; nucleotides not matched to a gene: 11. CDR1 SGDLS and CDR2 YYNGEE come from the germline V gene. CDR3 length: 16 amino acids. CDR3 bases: TGTGCCAGCAGCGTGAACATTGGACTAGGTGAAGATACGCAGTATTTT. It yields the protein CASSVNIGLGEDTQYF.

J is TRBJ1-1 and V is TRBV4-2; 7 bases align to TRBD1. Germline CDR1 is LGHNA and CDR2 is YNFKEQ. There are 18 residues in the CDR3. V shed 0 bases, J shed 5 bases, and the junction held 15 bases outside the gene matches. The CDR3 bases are TGTGCCAGCAGCCAAGAACCCCTGAAAGGTCACAGGGGAACTGAAGCTTTCTTT. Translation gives CASSQEPLKGHRGTEAFF.

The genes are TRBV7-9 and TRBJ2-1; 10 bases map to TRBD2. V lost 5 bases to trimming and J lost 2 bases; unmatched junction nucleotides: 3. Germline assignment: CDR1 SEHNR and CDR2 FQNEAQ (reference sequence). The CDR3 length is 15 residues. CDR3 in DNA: TGTGCCAGCAGCCTAGGACTAGCGGCCTACAATGAGCAGTTCTTC. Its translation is CASSLGLAAYNEQFF.

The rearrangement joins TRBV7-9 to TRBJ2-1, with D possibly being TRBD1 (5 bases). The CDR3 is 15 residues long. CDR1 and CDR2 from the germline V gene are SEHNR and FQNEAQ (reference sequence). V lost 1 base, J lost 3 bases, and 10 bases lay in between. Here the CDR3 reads CASSLVGASYNEQFF. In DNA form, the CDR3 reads TGTGCCAGCAGCTTAGTAGGGGCAAGCTACAATGAGCAGTTCTTC.

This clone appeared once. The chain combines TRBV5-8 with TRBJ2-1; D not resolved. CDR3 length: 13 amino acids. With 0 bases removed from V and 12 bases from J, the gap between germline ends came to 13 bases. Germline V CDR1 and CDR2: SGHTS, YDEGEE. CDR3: CASSLAVVRRQFF. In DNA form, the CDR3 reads TGTGCCAGCAGCTTGGCCGTGGTACGTAGGCAGTTCTTC.

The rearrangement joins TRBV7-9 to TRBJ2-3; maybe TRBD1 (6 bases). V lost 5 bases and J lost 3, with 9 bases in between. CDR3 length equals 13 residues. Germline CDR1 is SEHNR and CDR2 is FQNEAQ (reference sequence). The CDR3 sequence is CASSPTGTDTQYF. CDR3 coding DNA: TGTGCCAGCAGCCCCACAGGGACAGATACGCAGTATTTT.

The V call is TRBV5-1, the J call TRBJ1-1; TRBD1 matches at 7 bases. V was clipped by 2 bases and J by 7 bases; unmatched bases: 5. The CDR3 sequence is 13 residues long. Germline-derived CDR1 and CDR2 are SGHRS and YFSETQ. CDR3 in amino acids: CASSFEGAGEAFF. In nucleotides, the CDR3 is TGCGCCAGCAGCTTCGAGGGGGCAGGTGAAGCTTTCTTT.

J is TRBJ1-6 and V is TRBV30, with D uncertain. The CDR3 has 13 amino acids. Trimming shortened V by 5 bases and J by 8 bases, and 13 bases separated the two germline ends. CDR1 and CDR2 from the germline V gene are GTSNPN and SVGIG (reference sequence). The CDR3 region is CAWGPQVDSPLHF. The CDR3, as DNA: TGTGCCTGGGGCCCCCAGGTGGATTCACCCCTCCACTTT.

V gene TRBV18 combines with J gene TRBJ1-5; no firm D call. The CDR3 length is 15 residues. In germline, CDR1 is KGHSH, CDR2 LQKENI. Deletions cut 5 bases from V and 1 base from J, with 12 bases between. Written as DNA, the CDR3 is TGTGCCAGCTCATCAAAGGGAGGCAGCAATCAGCCCCAGCATTTT. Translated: CASSSKGGSNQPQHF.

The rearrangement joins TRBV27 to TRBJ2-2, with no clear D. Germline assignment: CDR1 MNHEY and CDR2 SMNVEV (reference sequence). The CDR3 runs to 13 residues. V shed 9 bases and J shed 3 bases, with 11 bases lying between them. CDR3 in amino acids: CASPLPDTGELFF. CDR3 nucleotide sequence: TGTGCCAGTCCCCTACCGGACACCGGGGAGCTGTTTTTT.

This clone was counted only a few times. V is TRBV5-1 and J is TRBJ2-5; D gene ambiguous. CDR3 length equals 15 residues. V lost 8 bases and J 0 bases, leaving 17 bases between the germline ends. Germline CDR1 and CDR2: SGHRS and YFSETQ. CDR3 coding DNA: TGCGCCAGAGATCGGTCCCCAACGTACCAAGAGACCCAGTACTTC. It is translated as CARDRSPTYQETQYF.

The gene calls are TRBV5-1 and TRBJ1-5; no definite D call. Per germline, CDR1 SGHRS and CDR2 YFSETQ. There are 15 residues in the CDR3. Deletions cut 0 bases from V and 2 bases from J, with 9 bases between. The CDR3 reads CASSLGPGGNQPQHF. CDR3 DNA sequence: TGCGCCAGCAGCTTGGGGCCCGGGGGCAATCAGCCCCAGCATTTT.